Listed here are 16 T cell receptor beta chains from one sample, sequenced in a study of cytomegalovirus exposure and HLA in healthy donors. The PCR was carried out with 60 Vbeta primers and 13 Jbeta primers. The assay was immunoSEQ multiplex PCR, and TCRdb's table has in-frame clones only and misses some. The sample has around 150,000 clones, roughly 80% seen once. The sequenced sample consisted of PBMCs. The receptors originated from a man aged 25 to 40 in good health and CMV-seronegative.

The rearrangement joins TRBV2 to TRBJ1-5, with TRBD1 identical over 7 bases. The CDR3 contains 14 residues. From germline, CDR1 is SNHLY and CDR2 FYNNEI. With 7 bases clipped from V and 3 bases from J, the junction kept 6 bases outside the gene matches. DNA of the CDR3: TGTGCCAGCAACCGGGACAGCCCCAATCAGCCCCAGCATTTT. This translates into CASNRDSPNQPQHF.

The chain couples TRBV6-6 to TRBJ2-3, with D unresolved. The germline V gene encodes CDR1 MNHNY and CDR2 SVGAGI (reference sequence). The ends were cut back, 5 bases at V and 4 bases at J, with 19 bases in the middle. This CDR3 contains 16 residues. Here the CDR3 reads CASSQPPVIVADTQYF. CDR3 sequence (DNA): TGTGCCAGCAGTCAACCCCCCGTTATCGTAGCAGATACGCAGTATTTT.

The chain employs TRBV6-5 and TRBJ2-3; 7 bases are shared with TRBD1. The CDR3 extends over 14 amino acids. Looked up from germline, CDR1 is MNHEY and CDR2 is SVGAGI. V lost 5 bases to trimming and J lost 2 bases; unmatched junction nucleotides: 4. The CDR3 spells CASSRQGPTDTQYF. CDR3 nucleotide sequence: TGTGCCAGCAGTCGACAGGGTCCCACAGATACGCAGTATTTT.

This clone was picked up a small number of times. CDR3 bases: TGTGCCAGCAGCTTCCCAGTACAAGGGGGCAGAGGCACAGATACGCAGTATTTT. It is translated as CASSFPVQGGRGTDTQYF. V and J are TRBV7-9 and TRBJ2-3; 7 bases match TRBD1. V was pared by 3 bases and J by 1 base, with 13 bases of the junction left unmatched. Germline CDR1 reads SEHNR; CDR2 reads FQNEAQ (reference sequence). The length of the CDR3 is 18 residues.

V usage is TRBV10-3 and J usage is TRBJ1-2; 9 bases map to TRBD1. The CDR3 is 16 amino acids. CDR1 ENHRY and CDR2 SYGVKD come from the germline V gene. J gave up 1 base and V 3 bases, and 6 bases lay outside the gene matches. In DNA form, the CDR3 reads TGTGCCATCAGTGAAAGGGACAGGGACCTTAACTATGGCTACACCTTC. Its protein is CAISERDRDLNYGYTF.

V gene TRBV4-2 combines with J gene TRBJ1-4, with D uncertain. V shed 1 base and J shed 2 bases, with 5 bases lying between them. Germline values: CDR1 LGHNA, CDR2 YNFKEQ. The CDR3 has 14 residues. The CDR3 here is CASSQGGTNEKLFF. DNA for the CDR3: TGTGCCAGCAGCCAAGGCGGGACTAATGAAAAACTGTTTTTT.

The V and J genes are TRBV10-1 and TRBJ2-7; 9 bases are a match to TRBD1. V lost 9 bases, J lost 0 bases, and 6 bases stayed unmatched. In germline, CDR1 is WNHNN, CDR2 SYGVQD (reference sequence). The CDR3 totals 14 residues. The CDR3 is CARRQGGLSYEQYF. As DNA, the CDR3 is TGCGCCAGGAGACAGGGGGGACTCTCCTACGAGCAGTACTTC.

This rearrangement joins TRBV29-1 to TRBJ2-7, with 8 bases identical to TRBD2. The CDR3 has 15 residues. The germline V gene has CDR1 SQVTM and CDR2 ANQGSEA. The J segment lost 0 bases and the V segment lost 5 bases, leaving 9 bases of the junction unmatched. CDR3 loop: CSVNLAGPSSYEQYF. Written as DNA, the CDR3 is TGCAGCGTTAATTTAGCGGGACCTAGCTCCTACGAGCAGTACTTC.

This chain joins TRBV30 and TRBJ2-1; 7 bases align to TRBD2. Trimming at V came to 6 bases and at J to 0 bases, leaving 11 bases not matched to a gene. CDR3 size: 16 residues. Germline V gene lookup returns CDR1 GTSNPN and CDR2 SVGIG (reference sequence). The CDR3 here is CACTVSGQSSYNEQFF. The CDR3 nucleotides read TGTGCCTGTACCGTTAGCGGGCAGAGCTCCTACAATGAGCAGTTCTTC.

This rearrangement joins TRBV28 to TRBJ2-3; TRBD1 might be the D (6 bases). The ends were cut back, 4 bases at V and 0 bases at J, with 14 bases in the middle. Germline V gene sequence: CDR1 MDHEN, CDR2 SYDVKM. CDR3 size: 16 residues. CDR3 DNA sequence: TGTGCCAGCAGTTCCCCGACAGGTTTTAGCACAGATACGCAGTATTTT. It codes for CASSSPTGFSTDTQYF.

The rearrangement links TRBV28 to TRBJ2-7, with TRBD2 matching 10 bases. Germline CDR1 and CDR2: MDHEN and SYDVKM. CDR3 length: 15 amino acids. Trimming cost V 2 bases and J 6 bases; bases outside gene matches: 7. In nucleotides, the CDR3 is TGTGCCAGCAGTTTAAAGCGGGAGGGTATAGGCGAGCAGTACTTC. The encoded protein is CASSLKREGIGEQYF.

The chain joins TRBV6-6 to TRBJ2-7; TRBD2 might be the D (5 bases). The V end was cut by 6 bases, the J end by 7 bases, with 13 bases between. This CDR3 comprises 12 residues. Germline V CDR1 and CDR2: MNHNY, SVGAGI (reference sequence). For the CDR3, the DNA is TGTGCCAGCAGCCCGATCGGAGGAGAGCAGTACTTC. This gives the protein CASSPIGGEQYF.

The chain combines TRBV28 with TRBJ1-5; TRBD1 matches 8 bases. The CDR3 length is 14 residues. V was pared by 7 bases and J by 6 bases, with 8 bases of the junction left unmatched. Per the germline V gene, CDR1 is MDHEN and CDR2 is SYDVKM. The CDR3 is CASIPGQGGQPQHF. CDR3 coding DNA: TGTGCCAGCATCCCCGGACAGGGAGGTCAGCCCCAGCATTTT.

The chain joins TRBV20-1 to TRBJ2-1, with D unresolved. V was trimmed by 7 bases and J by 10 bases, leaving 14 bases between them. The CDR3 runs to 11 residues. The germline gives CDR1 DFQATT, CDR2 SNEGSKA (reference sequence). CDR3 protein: CSVRTNLEQFF. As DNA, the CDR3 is TGCAGTGTCAGAACTAACCTCGAGCAGTTCTTC.

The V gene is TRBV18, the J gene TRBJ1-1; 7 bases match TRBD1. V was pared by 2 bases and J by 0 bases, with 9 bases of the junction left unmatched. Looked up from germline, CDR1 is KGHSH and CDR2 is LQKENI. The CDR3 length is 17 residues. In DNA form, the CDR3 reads TGTGCCAGCTCACCAATTTCCGGGACAGCCTTGAACACTGAAGCTTTCTTT. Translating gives CASSPISGTALNTEAFF.

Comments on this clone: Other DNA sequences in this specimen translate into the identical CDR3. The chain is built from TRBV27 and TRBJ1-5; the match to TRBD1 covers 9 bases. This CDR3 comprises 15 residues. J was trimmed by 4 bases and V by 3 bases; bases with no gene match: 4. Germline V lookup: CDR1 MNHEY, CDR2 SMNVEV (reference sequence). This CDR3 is CASSLGTGRNQPQHF. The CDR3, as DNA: TGTGCCAGCAGTTTGGGGACAGGGAGGAATCAGCCCCAGCATTTT.